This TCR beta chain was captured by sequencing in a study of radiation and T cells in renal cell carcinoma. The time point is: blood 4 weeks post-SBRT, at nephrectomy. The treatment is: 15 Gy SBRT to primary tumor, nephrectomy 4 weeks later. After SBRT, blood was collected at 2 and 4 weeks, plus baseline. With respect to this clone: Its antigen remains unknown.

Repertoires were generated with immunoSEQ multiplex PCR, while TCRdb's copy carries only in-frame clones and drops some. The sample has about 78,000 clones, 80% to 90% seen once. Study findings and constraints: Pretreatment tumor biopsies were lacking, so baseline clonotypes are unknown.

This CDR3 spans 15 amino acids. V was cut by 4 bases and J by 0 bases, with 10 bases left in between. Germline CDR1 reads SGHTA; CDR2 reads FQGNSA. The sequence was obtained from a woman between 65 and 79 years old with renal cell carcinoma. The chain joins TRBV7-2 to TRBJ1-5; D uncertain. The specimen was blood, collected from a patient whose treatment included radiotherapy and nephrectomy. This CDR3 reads CASSSHGNSNQPQHF. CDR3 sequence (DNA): TGTGCCAGCAGCTCCCACGGAAATAGCAATCAGCCCCAGCATTTT.